The entry that follows covers one T cell receptor beta chain sequence. Only in-frame clones appear in the TCRdb table, and some are missing; sequencing was by immunoSEQ multiplex PCR. This table holds tens of thousands of clones, approximately 90% found once. The data belong to a study of technical replicates of blood from four donors. V lost 3 bases and J lost 6; bases outside the gene matches: 6. Per germline, CDR1 SGHTA and CDR2 FQGNSA. This CDR3 contains 15 residues. The chain uses TRBV7-2 and TRBJ1-1; 11 nucleotides align to TRBD1. The TCR comes from a human donor in good health. Some clones in this sample may be carry-over from other donors' samples. Sequenced: PBMCs. CDR3 nucleotides: TGTGCCAGCAGCTTTGGACAGGGGGCCGTGTCTGAAGCTTTCTTT. It yields the protein CASSFGQGAVSEAFF.